This entry features one TCR beta chain sequence. This specimen comes from a study of blood T cell repertoires in COVID-19. Study-wide context: There were acute and convalescent COVID-19 samples, and they came from the United States, Italy and Spain.

Sequenced by immunoSEQ multiplex PCR; TCRdb stores in-frame clones only, minus some. The table lists roughly 250,000 clones, 80% to 90% of them singletons. There are 19 residues in the CDR3. V lost 2 bases to trimming and J lost 6 bases, with 29 bases between them. Germline CDR1 and CDR2: KGHSH and LQKENI. In assigning cohorts, the study relied on participant-reported clinical history. The chain carries TRBV18 and TRBJ2-7, with D perhaps TRBD1 (5 bases). The receptor comes from a woman aged 25 to 39 who had recovered from COVID-19. The sample taken for sequencing was PBMCs or T cells enriched from blood (not recorded which). The CDR3 DNA sequence: TGTGCCAGCTCACCAACATGGAGTAGCCTAGGGGTTCGGATAAGCGAGCAGTACTTC. This translates into CASSPTWSSLGVRISEQYF.